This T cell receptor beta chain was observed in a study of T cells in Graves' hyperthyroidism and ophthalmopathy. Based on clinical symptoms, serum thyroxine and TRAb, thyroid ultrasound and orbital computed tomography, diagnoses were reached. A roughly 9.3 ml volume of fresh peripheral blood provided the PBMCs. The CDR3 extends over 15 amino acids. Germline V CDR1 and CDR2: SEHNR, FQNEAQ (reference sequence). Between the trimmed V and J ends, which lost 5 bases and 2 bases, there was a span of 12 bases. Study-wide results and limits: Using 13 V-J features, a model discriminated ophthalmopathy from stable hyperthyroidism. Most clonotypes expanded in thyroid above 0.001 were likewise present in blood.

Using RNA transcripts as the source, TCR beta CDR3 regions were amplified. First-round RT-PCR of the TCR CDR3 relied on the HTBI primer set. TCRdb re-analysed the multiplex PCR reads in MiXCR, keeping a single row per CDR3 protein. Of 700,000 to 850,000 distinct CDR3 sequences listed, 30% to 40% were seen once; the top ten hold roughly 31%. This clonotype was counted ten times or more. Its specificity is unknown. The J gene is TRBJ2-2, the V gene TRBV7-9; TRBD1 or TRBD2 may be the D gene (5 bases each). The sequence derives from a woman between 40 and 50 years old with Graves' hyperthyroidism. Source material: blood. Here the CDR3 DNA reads TGTGCCAGCAGCCCCCCTCGGGGCAACACCGGGGAGCTGTTTTTT. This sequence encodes CASSPPRGNTGELFF.